Presented here are 20 T cell receptor beta chains from one specimen sequenced in a study of read filtering for tumor transcriptome and immune sequencing (dated by TCRdb to 2019 to 2021). The sequencer listed for this sample is Illumina HiSeq 4000. TCR libraries were constructed from roughly 380 ng RNA using the Immunoverse kit, and molecular barcoded adaptors covering alpha/delta and beta/gamma chains were employed. TCRdb itself trimmed the public reads at Q25 with fastp, ran MiXCR and retained productive beta chains. All rows with the same CDR3 protein become a single entry with the most common DNA and genes. For this sample there are 130,000 or so distinct CDR3 sequences; around 14% appear just once. The leading ten clones occupy more than 6.5% of the sample. Specimen: a population of CD138-negative cells sorted from bone marrow. The cell subset or site tag for this specimen amounts to: bone marrow mononuclear cells depleted of CD138+ plasma/myeloma cells by negative magnetic selection. These receptors all stem from a donor aged 40 or older with multiple myeloma.

This clonotype was found many times. This chain links TRBV6-2 or TRBV6-3 with TRBJ2-4; 7 positions match TRBD1. The V gene's germline CDR1 is MNHEY and CDR2 SVGEGT. V was clipped by 2 bases and J by 0 bases; unmatched bases: 7. CDR3 length equals 17 residues. The CDR3 region is CASSYPTGQVAKNIQYF. CDR3 nucleotides: TGTGCCAGCAGTTACCCGACCGGACAGGTAGCCAAAAACATTCAGTACTTC.

Worth noting for this clonotype: Germline and junction disagree at one end, which may indicate a read error. The chain joins TRBV5-1 to TRBJ2-5, with D possibly TRBD2 on 5 matching bases. The CDR3 length is 13 residues. Germline V gene sequence: CDR1 SGHRS, CDR2 YFSETQ. The CDR3: CAGRRTGQETQYF. CDR3 in DNA: TGCGCCGGCAGACGGACTGGACAAGAGACCCAGTACTTC. Together with reference TRBV5-1 and TRBJ2-5, the CDR3 gives the full variable domain: KAGVTQTPRYLIKTRGQQVTLSCSPISGHRSVSWYQQTPGQGLQFLFEYFSETQRNKGNFPGRFSGRQFSNSRSEMNVSTLELGDSALYLCAGRRTGQETQYFGPGTRLLVL.

CDR3 nucleotide sequence: TGTGCCAGCAGACTCGTTACAGGGGCCCCGAACACCGGGGAGCTGTTTTTT. This translates into CASRLVTGAPNTGELFF. The chain has TRBV12-3 or TRBV12-4 and TRBJ2-2, with 7 bases fitting TRBD1. The CDR3 length is 17 residues. Germline trimming cut 6 bases from V and 0 bases from J; bases unmatched to any gene: 10.

This clonotype was seen repeatedly, ten times or more. V usage is TRBV28 and J usage is TRBJ2-7; possibly TRBD2 for D (6 bases). V lost 5 bases and J 3 bases, leaving 20 bases between the germline ends. The CDR3 sequence is 16 residues long. Germline CDR1 reads MDHEN; CDR2 reads SYDVKM. CDR3 coding DNA: TGTGCCAGCAGTACCTCGGGCGGGACTCGGAGCTACGAGCAGTACTTC. Residues: CASSTSGGTRSYEQYF. Full variable domain (missing parts from reference TRBV28 and TRBJ2-7): DVKVTQSSRYLVKRTGEKVFLECVQDMDHENMFWYRQDPGLGLRLIYFSYDVKMKEKGDIPEGYSVSREKKERFSLILESASTNQTSMYLCASSTSGGTRSYEQYFGPGTRLTVT.

This clonotype was observed at least ten times. The chain employs TRBV12-3 or TRBV12-4 and TRBJ2-3, with 8 bases aligning to TRBD2. V shed 2 bases, J shed 9 bases, and the junction held 4 bases outside the gene matches. The CDR3 is 13 residues long. The CDR3 here is CASSLSSGLTQYF. CDR3 DNA sequence: TGTGCCAGCAGTTTATCTAGCGGGCTCACGCAGTATTTT.

This clonotype was detected many times. The CDR3 DNA sequence: TGTGCCAGCAGCTTGAGCGGGAGGGCTAGCACAGATACGCAGTATTTT. Translation: CASSLSGRASTDTQYF. The chain has TRBV7-2 and TRBJ2-3, with TRBD2 identical over 10 bases. CDR3 length: 16 amino acids. Germline V CDR1 and CDR2: SGHTA, FQGNSA. After removal of 3 bases from V and 0 bases from J, the junction contained 3 bases not matched to a gene.

As concerns this clonotype: A read error may be the cause here, since a much bigger clone is one base away. The chain joins TRBV20-1 to TRBJ1-2; TRBD1 agrees at 9 bases. Trimming at V came to 5 bases and at J to 7 bases, leaving 2 bases not matched to a gene. This CDR3 region has 11 residues. The germline CDR1 and CDR2 sequences are DFQATT and SNEGSKA (reference sequence). CDR3 DNA sequence: TGCAGTGCTGAGGACAGGGGTGGCTACACCTTC. Its translation is CSAEDRGGYTF.

The sample holds many counts of this clonotype. The rearrangement links TRBV7-3 to TRBJ2-1, with 12 bases lining up with TRBD2. Germline lookup yields CDR1 SGHTA and CDR2 FQGTGA. V lost 3 bases to trimming and J lost 6 bases; unmatched junction nucleotides: 12. The length of the CDR3 is 18 residues. The CDR3 region has the DNA TGTGCCAGCAGCTTGGCCGGGACTAGCGGGTTTTTCGGCAATGAGCAGTTCTTC. Residues: CASSLAGTSGFFGNEQFF.

The V and J genes are TRBV9 and TRBJ2-1; D is perhaps TRBD1 (6 bases). This CDR3 is built from 15 residues. CDR1 is SGDLS, CDR2 YYNGEE, per germline. Trimming shortened V by 1 base and J by 4 bases, and 12 bases separated the two germline ends. CDR3 in amino acids: CASSVWGPVYNEQFF. The DNA of the CDR3 is TGTGCCAGCAGCGTATGGGGGCCGGTGTACAATGAGCAGTTCTTC.

In its sample, this clonotype was seen many times. The chain combines TRBV24-1 with TRBJ2-1; D might be TRBD1 or TRBD2, each matching 5 bases. V dropped 6 bases and J dropped 7 bases, with 15 bases sitting between them. The length of the CDR3 is 14 residues. Germline CDR1 is KGHDR and CDR2 is SFDVKD. CDR3 loop: CATSFRDHRNEQFF. The CDR3, as DNA: TGTGCCACCAGTTTTCGGGACCATAGGAATGAGCAGTTCTTC.

This clonotype was recorded at least ten times. The V call is TRBV5-4, the J call TRBJ2-1; the match to TRBD1 covers 9 bases. Germline assignment: CDR1 SGHNT and CDR2 YYREEE (reference sequence). The CDR3 consists of 14 residues. V lost 4 bases to trimming and J lost 7 bases; unmatched junction nucleotides: 6. The CDR3 sequence: CASSVTGGHNEQFF. CDR3 coding DNA: TGTGCCAGCAGCGTGACAGGGGGTCATAATGAGCAGTTCTTC. Full variable domain (remainder filled in from reference TRBV5-4 and TRBJ2-1): ETGVTQSPTHLIKTRGQQVTLRCSSQSGHNTVSWYQQALGQGPQFIFQYYREEENGRGNFPPRFSGLQFPNYSSELNVNALELDDSALYLCASSVTGGHNEQFFGPGTRLTVL.

This clonotype occurred many times. The V and J genes are TRBV6-1 and TRBJ1-1, with 10 bases that match TRBD1. V gave up 1 base and J gave up 7 bases; unmatched junction bases: 6. This CDR3 is 15 amino acids long. Germline-derived CDR1 and CDR2 are MNHNS and SASEGT. CDR3 sequence reads: CASSEGQGAGVEAFF. The CDR3 DNA is TGTGCCAGCAGTGAAGGACAGGGGGCAGGTGTTGAAGCTTTCTTT.

This clonotype was counted only a few times. This CDR3 fails to terminate in the conserved phenylalanine or tryptophan, so it likely reflects a read error. The V gene is TRBV6-5, the J gene TRBJ1-5; D remains ambiguous. Germline V gives CDR1 MNHEY, CDR2 SVGAGI. V was pared by 2 bases and J by 7 bases, with 12 bases between. The CDR3 extends over 14 amino acids. CDR3 loop: CASSYTPGGQPQHS. DNA of the CDR3: TGTGCCAGCAGTTACACCCCGGGTGGGCAGCCCCAGCATTCT.

This clonotype was detected ten times or more. The rearrangement joins TRBV7-9 to TRBJ2-5, with a weak D call TRBD1 (5 bases). Trimming stripped 2 bases from V and 7 bases from J, with 11 bases between. The CDR3 is made up of 13 amino acids. Germline assignment: CDR1 SEHNR and CDR2 FQNEAQ (reference sequence). The CDR3 nucleotides read TGTGCCAGCAGCTTAAACGATCAGGGGACCCAGTACTTC. This gives the protein CASSLNDQGTQYF.

A note on this clonotype: A much larger clone lies one base from this, so it may be a read error. The CDR3 carries no conserved terminal phenylalanine or tryptophan, so it likely arises from a read error. The J gene is TRBJ2-3, the V gene TRBV11-1; no firm D call. Germline values: CDR1 SGHAT, CDR2 FQDESV (reference sequence). Trimming took off 3 bases at V and 5 bases at J, with 3 bases between the two ends. CDR3 length: 11 amino acids. CDR3: CASSFRDTQYL. CDR3 DNA sequence: TGTGCCAGCAGCTTCCGAGATACGCAGTATCTT.

In its sample, this clonotype was seen many times. The chain combines TRBV5-1 with TRBJ2-5; the D gene is possibly TRBD1 (6 bases). The germline V and J ends were trimmed by 7 bases and 4 bases, with 11 bases remaining between them. The CDR3 is 12 amino acids. Germline CDR1 is SGHRS and CDR2 is YFSETQ. The CDR3 is CASSGDPETQYF. The CDR3 DNA reads as TGCGCCAGCTCAGGGGACCCAGAGACCCAGTACTTC.

There are a few counts of this clonotype. This may stem from a read error, because a much larger clone lies one nucleotide away. V gene TRBV20-1 combines with J gene TRBJ1-5; tentatively, D is TRBD1 (6 bases). Germline V lookup: CDR1 DFQATT, CDR2 SNEGSKA (reference sequence). The CDR3 covers 15 residues. The V and J ends lost 6 bases and 0 bases respectively, with 15 bases between them. CDR3: CSAGRGADSNQPQHF. The CDR3 DNA reads as TGCAGTGCAGGAAGGGGGGCCGATAGCAATCAGCCCCAGCATTTT.

In this sample, this clonotype turned up many times. V and J are TRBV20-1 and TRBJ2-3, with TRBD1 identical over 8 bases. Per the germline V gene, CDR1 is DFQATT and CDR2 is SNEGSKA (reference sequence). This CDR3 comprises 16 residues. The ends lost 3 bases at V and 0 bases at J; junction bases unmatched: 8. CDR3 DNA: TGCAGTGCTAGCGGCCTGGGACAGGTCAGCACAGATACGCAGTATTTT. This gives the protein CSASGLGQVSTDTQYF.

This clonotype was recorded many times. This CDR3 reads CASSPTSGTVNEQFF. CDR3 DNA sequence: TGTGCCAGCAGTCCTACTAGCGGGACGGTTAATGAGCAGTTCTTC. The chain links TRBV6-5 to TRBJ2-1; 10 bases agree with TRBD2. The junction had 8 bases not matched to a gene; V was cut back by 5 bases and J by 7 bases. The germline gives CDR1 MNHEY, CDR2 SVGAGI. The length of the CDR3 is 15 residues.

This clonotype was picked up many times. The chain employs TRBV29-1 and TRBJ2-2; unclear D gene. The CDR3 spans 12 residues. Per germline, CDR1 SQVTM and CDR2 ANQGSEA. V was cut by 7 bases and J by 2 bases, with 8 bases left in between. CDR3 loop: CSGSRNTGELFF. For the CDR3, the DNA is TGCAGCGGATCCAGAAACACCGGGGAGCTGTTTTTT.